This T cell receptor beta chain was observed in a study of shared clonotypes between healthy human individuals. Naive CD8 cells lacked CD45RO and underwent positive selection for CCR7, leaving out terminally differentiated effector memory CD45RA+ cells. Adult donors, all healthy and HIV-negative, had no recent acute infections or vaccinations. Trimming removed 0 bases at V and 7 bases at J, with 7 bases between. This CDR3 has 13 amino acids. CDR1 LNHDA and CDR2 SQIVND come from the germline V gene (reference sequence). Template for every sorted-subset replicate PCR totaled approximately 200 ng DNA, some 30,000 T cell genomes. Using immunoSEQ multiplex PCR, the repertoire was profiled, and TCRdb retains in-frame clones only, with some absent. This sample has hundreds of thousands of clones, with 90% to 95% found just once. A note on this clone: Different DNA sequences within this sample yield the same CDR3.

The sequenced material came from naive CD8+ T cells sorted from blood. The source of this sequence is a woman aged 25 to 39 in good health. The chain employs TRBV19 and TRBJ1-5; no reliable D call. The CDR3 nucleotides are TGTGCCAGTAGTATAGATTTAGAGCAGCCCCAGCATTTT. Translating it yields CASSIDLEQPQHF.